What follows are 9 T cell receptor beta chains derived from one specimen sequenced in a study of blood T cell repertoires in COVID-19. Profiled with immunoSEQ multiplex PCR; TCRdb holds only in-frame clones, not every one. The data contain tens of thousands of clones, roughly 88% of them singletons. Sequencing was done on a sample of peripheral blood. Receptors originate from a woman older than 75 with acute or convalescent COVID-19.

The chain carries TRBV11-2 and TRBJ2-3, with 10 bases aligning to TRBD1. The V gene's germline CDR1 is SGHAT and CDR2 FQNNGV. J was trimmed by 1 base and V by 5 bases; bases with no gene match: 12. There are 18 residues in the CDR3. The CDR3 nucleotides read TGTGCCAGCAGCGCCGTAGGGTTAGGGACAGGGGGCACAGATACGCAGTATTTT. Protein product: CASSAVGLGTGGTDTQYF.

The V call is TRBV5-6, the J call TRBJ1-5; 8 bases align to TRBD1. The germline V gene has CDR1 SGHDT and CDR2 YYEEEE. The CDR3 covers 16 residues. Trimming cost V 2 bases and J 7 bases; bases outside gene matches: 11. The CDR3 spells CASSFGQGAGRQPQHF. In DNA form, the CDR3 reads TGTGCCAGCAGCTTTGGTCAGGGGGCCGGCAGGCAGCCCCAGCATTTT.

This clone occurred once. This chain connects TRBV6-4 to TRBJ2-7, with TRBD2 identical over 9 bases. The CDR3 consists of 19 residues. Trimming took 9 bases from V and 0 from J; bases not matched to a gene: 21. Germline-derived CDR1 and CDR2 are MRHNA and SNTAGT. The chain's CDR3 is CARTRTGVAGVEGSYEQYF. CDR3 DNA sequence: TGTGCCAGGACTCGGACTGGGGTAGCGGGAGTGGAGGGCTCCTACGAGCAGTACTTC.

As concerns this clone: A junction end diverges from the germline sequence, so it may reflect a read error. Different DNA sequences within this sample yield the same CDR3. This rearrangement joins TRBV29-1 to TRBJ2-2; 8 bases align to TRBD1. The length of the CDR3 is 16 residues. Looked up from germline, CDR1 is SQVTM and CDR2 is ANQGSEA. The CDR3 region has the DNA TGCAGCGTTATCGGACAGGGTACGGTGGGCACCGGGGAGTTGTTTTTT. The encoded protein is CSVIGQGTVGTGELFF.

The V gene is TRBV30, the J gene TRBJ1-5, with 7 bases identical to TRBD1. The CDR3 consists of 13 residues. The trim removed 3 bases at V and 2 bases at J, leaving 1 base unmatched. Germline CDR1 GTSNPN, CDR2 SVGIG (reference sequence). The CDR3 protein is CAWSGQGNQPQHF. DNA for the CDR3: TGTGCCTGGAGCGGACAGGGCAATCAGCCCCAGCATTTT.

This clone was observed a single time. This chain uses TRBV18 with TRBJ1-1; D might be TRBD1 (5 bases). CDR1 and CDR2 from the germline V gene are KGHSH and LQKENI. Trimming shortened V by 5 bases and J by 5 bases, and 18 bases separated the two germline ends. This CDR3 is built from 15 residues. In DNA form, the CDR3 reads TGTGCCAGCTCATCCATCGACAGTAGGAGTACTGAAGCTTTCTTT. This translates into CASSSIDSRSTEAFF.

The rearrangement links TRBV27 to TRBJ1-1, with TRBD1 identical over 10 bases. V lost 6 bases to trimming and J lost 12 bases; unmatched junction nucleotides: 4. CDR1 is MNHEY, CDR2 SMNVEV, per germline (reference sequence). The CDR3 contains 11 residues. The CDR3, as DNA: TGTGCCAGCAGGACAGGGGGCGGTACTTTCTTT. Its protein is CASRTGGGTFF.

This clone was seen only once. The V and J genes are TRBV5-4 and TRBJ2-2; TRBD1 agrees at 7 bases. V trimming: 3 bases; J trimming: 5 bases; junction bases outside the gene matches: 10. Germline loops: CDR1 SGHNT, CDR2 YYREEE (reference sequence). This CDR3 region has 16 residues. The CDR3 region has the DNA TGTGCCAGCAGCTCAAAAGGGGACAGCAAGACCGGGGAGCTGTTTTTT. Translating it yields CASSSKGDSKTGELFF.

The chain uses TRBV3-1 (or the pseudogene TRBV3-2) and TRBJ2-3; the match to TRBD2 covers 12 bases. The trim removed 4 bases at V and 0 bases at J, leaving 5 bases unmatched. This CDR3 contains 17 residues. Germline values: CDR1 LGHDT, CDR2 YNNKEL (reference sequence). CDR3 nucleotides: TGTGCCAGCAGCCTACTAGCGGGAGGAACCAGCACAGATACGCAGTATTTT. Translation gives CASSLLAGGTSTDTQYF.